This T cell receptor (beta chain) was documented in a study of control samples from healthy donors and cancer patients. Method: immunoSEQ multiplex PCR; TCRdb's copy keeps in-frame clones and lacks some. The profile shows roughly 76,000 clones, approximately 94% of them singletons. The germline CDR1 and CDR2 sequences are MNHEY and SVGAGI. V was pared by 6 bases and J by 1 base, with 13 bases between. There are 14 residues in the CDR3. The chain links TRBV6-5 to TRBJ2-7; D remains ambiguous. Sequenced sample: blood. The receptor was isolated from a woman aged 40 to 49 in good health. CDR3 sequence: CASRLEGWSYEQYF. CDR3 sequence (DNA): TGTGCCAGCAGGCTGGAAGGGTGGTCCTACGAGCAGTACTTC.